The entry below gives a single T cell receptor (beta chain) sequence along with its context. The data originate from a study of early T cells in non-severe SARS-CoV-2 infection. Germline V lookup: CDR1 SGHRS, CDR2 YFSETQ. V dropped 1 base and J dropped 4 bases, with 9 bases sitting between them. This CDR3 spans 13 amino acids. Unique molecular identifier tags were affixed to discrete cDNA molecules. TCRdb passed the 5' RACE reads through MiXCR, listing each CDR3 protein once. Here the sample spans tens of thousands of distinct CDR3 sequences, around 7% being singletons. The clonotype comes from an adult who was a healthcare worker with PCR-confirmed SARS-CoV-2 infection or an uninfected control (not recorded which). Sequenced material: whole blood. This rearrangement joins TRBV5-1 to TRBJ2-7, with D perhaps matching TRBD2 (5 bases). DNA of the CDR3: TGCGCCAGCAGCTTGTCCGGACTGTACGAGCAGTACTTC. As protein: CASSLSGLYEQYF.